The entry below gives a single T cell receptor beta chain sequence along with its context. Its antigen is unknown. Trimming shortened V by 4 bases and J by 5 bases, and 7 bases separated the two germline ends. Germline V gives CDR1 MGHRA, CDR2 YSYEKL. The CDR3 loop spans 12 amino acids. This entry is derived from a study of immune heterogeneity within non-small cell lung tumors. Background on the study: There was 1 tumor not otherwise specified, along with 10 non-squamous carcinomas and a few squamous cell carcinomas. Study-level results: Local T-cell clonality correlated moderately but significantly with local tumor mutational burden (R roughly 0.33). Identical dominant CDR3 beta clonotypes spanned tumor sites within a patient, beside site-unique high-frequency clones.

With 32 V and 13 J primers, multiplex PCR amplified the TCR beta CDR3. Each CDR3 protein gets one entry after TCRdb re-called the multiplex PCR reads with MiXCR. The repertoire holds some 14,000 distinct CDR3 sequences, with less than 35% as singletons. Bulk tumor genomic DNA, 500 to 750 ng per sample, was used as template. During surgery, several far-apart biopsies were obtained from every primary tumor. These patients got curative surgery after being newly diagnosed with untreated non-small cell lung cancer. Samples were obtained from newly diagnosed non-small cell lung cancer patients who were having surgery with curative intent.

The sample was lung tumor tissue. The V and J genes are TRBV4-1 and TRBJ2-3; D unresolved. The sequence was obtained from a man aged 35 to 55 with non-small cell lung cancer. The CDR3, as DNA: TGCGCCAGCAGCCGAGAATTAGATACGCAGTATTTT. Residues: CASSRELDTQYF.